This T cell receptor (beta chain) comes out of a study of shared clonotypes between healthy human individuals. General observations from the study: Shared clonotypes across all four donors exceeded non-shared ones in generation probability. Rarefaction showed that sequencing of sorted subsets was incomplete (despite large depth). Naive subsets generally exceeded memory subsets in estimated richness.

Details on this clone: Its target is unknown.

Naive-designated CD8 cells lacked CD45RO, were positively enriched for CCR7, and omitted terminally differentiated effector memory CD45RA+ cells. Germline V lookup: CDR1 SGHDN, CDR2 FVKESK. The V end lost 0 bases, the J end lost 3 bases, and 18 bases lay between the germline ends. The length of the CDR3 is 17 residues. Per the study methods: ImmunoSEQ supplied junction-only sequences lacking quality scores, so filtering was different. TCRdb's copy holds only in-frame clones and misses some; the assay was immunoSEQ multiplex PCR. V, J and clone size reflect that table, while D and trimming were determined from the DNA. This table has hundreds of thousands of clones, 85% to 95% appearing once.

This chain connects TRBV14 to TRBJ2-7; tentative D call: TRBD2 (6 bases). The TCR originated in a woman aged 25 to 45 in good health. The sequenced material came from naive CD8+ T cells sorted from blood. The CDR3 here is CASSQDRADGLNYEQYF. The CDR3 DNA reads TGTGCCAGCAGCCAAGATCGGGCCGACGGACTAAACTACGAGCAGTACTTC.